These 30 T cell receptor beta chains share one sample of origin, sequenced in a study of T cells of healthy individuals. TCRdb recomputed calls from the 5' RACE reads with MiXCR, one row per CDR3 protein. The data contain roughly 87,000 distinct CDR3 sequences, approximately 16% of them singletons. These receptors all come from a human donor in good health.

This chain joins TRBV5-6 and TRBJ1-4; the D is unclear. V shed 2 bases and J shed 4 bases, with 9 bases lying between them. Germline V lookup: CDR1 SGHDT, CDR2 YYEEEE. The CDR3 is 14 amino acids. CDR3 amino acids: CASSLAPGNEKLFF. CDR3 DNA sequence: TGTGCCAGCAGCTTAGCACCCGGTAATGAAAAACTGTTTTTT.

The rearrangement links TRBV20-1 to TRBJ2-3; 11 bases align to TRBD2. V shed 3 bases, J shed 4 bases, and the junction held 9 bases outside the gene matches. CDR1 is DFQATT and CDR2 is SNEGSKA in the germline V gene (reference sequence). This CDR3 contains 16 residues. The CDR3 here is CSARGLAEWGPDTQYF. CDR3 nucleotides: TGCAGTGCTAGGGGACTAGCGGAATGGGGCCCAGATACGCAGTATTTT.

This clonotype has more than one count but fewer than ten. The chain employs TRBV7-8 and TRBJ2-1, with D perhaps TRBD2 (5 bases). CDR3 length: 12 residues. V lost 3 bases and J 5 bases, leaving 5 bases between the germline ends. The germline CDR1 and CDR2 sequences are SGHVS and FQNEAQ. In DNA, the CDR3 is TGTGCCAGCAGCTTGAGGGACAATGAGCAGTTCTTC. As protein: CASSLRDNEQFF.

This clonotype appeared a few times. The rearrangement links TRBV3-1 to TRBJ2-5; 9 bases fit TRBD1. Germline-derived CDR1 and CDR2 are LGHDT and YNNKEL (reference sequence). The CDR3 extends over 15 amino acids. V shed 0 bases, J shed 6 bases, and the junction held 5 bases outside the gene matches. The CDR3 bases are TGTGCCAGCAGCCAAGAAGGGACAGGGATGCAGACCCAGTACTTC. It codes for CASSQEGTGMQTQYF.

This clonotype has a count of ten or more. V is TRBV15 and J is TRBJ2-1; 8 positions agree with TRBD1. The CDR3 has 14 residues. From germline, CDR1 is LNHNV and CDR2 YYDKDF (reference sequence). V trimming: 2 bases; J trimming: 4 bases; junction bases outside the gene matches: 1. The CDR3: CATSRRQGYNEQFF. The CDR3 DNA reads TGTGCCACCAGCAGAAGACAGGGGTACAATGAGCAGTTCTTC.

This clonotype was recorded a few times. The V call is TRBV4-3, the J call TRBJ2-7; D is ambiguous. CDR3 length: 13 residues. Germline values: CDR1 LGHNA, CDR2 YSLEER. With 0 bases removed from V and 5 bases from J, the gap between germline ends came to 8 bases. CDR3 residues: CASSQEWAHEQYF. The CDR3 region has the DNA TGCGCCAGCAGCCAAGAGTGGGCGCACGAGCAGTACTTC.

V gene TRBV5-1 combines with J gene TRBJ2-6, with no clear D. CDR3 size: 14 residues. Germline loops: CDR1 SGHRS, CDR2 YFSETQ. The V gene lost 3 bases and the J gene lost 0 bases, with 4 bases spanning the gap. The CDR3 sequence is CASSSSSGANVLTF. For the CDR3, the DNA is TGCGCCAGCAGCTCTTCCTCTGGGGCCAACGTCCTGACTTTC.

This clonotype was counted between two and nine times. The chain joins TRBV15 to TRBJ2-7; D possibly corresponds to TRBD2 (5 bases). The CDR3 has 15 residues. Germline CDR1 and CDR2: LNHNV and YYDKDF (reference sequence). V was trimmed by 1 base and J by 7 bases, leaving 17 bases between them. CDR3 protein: CATSRVKRIAEEQYF. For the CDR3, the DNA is TGTGCCACCAGCAGAGTTAAGCGGATCGCTGAAGAGCAGTACTTC.

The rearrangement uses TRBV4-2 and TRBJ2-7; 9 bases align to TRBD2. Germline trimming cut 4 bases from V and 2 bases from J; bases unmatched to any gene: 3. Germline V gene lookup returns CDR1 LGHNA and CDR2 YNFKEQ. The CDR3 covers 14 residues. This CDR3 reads CASSLERGAYEQYF. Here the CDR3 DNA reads TGTGCCAGCAGCCTTGAGCGGGGGGCCTACGAGCAGTACTTC.

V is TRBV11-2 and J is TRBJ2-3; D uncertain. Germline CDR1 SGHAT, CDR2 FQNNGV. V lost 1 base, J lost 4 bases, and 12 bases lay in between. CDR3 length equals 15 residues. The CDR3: CASSLAGMWADTQYF. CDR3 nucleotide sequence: TGTGCCAGCAGCTTAGCTGGGATGTGGGCAGATACGCAGTATTTT. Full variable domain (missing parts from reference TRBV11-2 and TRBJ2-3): EAGVAQSPRYKIIEKRQSVAFWCNPISGHATLYWYQQILGQGPKLLIQFQNNGVVDDSQLPKDRFSAERLKGVDSTLKIQPAKLEDSAVYLCASSLAGMWADTQYFGPGTRLTVL.

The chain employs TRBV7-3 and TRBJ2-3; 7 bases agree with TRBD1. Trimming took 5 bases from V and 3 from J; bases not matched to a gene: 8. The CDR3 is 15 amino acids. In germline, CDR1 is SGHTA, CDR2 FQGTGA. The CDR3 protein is CASSSRQGRTDTQYF. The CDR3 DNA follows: TGTGCCAGCAGCAGCCGACAGGGAAGAACAGATACGCAGTATTTT.

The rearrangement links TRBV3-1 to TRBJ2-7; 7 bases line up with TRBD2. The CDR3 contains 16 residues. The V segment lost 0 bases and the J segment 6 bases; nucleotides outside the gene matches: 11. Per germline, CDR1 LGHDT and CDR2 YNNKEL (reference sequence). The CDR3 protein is CASSQDLGGRASEQYF. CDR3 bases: TGTGCCAGCAGCCAAGATCTCGGTGGGAGGGCGTCCGAGCAGTACTTC.

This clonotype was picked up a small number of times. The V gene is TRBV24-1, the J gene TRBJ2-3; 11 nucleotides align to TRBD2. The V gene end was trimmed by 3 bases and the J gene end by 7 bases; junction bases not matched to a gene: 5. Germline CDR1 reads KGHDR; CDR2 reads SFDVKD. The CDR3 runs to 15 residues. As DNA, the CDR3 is TGTGCCACCAGTGATGTGACTAGCGGGGTGAATACGCAGTATTTT. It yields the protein CATSDVTSGVNTQYF.

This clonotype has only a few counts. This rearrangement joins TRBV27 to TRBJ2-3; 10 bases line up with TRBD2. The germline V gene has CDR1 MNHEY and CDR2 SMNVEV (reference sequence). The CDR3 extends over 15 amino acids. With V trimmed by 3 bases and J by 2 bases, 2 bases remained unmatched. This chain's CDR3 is CASSFSGGATDTQYF. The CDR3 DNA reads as TGTGCCAGCAGTTTCAGCGGGGGGGCCACAGATACGCAGTATTTT.

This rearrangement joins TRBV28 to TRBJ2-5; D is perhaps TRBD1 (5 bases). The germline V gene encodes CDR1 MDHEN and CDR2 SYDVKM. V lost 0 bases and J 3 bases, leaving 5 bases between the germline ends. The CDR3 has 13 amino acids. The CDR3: CASSLWTEETQYF. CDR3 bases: TGTGCCAGCAGTTTATGGACAGAAGAGACCCAGTACTTC. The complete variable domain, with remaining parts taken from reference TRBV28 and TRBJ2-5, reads DVKVTQSSRYLVKRTGEKVFLECVQDMDHENMFWYRQDPGLGLRLIYFSYDVKMKEKGDIPEGYSVSREKKERFSLILESASTNQTSMYLCASSLWTEETQYFGPGTRLLVL.

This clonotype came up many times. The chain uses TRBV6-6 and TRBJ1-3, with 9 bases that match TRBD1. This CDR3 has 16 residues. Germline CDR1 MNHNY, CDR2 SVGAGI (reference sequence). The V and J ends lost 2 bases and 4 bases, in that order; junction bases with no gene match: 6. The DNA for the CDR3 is TGTGCCAGCAGTTACCCGACAGGGGGTCAGGGAAACACCATATATTTT. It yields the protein CASSYPTGGQGNTIYF.

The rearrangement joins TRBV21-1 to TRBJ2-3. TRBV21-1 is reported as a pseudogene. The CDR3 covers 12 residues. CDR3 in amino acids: CASSTYTDTQYF. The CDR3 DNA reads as TGTGCCAGCAGCACATACACAGATACGCAGTATTTT.

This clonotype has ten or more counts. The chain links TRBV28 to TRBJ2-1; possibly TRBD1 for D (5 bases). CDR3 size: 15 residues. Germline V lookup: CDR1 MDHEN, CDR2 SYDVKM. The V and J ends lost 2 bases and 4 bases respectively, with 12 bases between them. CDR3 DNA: TGTGCCAGCAGTTTAGTAGTGGGGCGATACAATGAGCAGTTCTTC. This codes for CASSLVVGRYNEQFF.

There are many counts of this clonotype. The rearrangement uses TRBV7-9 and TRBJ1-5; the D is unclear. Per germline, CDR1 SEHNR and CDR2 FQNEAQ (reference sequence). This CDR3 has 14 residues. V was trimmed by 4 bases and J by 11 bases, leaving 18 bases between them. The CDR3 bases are TGTGCCAGCAGCTCGCTACGGGGTAAAAGAGCCCAGCATTTT. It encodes CASSSLRGKRAQHF. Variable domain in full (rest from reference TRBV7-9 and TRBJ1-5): DTGVSQNPRHKITKRGQNVTFRCDPISEHNRLYWYRQTLGQGPEFLTYFQNEAQLEKSRLLSDRFSAERPKGSFSTLEIQRTEQGDSAMYLCASSSLRGKRAQHFGDGTRLSIL.

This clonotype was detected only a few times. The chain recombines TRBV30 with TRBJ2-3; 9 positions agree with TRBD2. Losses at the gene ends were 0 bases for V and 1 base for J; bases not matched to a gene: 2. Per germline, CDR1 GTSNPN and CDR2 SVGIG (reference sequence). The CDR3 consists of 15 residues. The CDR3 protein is CAWSVGGGGTDTQYF. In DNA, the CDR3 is TGTGCCTGGAGTGTCGGCGGGGGGGGCACAGATACGCAGTATTTT.

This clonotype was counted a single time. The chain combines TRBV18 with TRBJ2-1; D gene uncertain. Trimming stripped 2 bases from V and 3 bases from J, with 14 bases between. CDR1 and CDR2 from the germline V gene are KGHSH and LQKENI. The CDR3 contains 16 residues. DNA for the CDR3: TGTGCCAGCTCACCAGCATTCAGTGCCATCTACAATGAGCAGTTCTTC. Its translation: CASSPAFSAIYNEQFF. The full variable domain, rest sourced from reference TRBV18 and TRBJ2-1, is NAGVMQNPRHLVRRRGQEARLRCSPMKGHSHVYWYRQLPEEGLKFMVYLQKENIIDESGMPKERFSAEFPKEGPSILRIQQVVRGDSAAYFCASSPAFSAIYNEQFFGPGTRLTVL.

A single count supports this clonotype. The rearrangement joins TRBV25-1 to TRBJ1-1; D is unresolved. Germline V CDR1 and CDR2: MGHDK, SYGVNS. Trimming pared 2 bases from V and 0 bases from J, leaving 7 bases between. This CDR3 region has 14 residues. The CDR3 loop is CASSETGMNTEAFF. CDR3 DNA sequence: TGTGCCAGCAGTGAAACGGGAATGAACACTGAAGCTTTCTTT.

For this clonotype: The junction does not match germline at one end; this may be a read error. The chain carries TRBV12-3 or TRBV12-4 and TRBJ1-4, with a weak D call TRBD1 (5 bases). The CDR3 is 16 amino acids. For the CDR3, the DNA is TGTGCCAGCAGTTTAGAGACAGCGCGGGGGGGTGAAAAACTGATTTTT. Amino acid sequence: CASSLETARGGEKLIF.

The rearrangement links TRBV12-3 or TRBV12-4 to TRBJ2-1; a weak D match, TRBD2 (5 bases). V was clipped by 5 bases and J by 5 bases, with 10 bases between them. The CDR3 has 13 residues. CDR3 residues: CASSTGSNNEQFF. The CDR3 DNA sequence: TGTGCCAGCAGTACGGGGAGCAACAATGAGCAGTTCTTC.

DNA for the CDR3: TGCAGTGCTAGAACCCCAGTGTACCGGGACAATCAGCCCCAGCATTTT. This translates into CSARTPVYRDNQPQHF. The chain is built from TRBV20-1 and TRBJ1-5; D is unresolved. V shed 2 bases and J shed 3 bases, with 17 bases lying between them. Germline V lookup: CDR1 DFQATT, CDR2 SNEGSKA (reference sequence). This CDR3 spans 16 amino acids.

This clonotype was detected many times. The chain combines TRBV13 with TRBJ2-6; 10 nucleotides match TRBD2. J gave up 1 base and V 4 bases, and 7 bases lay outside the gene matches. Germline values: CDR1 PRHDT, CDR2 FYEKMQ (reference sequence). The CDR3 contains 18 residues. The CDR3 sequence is CASSSSGGAVSGANVLTF. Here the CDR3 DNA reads TGTGCCAGCAGCTCAAGCGGGGGGGCCGTTTCTGGGGCCAACGTCCTGACTTTC.

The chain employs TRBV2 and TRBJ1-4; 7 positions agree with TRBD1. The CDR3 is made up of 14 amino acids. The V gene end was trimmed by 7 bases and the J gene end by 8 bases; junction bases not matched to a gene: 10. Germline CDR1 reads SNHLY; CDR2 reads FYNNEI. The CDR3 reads CASNPTGRNEKLFF. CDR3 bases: TGTGCCAGCAACCCGACAGGGAGGAACGAAAAACTGTTTTTT.

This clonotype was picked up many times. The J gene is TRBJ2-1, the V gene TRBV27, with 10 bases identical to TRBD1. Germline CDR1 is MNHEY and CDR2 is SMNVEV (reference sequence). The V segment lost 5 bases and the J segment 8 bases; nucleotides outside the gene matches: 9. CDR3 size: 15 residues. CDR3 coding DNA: TGTGCCAGCAGTCTAGGGACAGGGGCACACCATGAGCAGTTCTTC. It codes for CASSLGTGAHHEQFF.

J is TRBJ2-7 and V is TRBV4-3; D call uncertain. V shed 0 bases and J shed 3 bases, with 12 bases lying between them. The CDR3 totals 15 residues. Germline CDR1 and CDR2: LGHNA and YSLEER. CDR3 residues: CASSQDRREDYEQYF. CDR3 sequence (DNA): TGCGCCAGCAGCCAAGATAGGAGAGAGGACTACGAGCAGTACTTC.

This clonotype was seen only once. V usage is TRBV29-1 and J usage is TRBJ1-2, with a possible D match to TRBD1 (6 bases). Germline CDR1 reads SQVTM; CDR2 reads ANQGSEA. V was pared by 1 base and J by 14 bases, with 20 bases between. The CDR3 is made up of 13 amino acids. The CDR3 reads CSVEGPRRGLQTF. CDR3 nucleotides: TGCAGCGTTGAAGGTCCGCGCAGGGGATTGCAGACCTTC.